Below, 11 T cell receptor beta chains from the same sample are listed, as sequenced in a study of shared clonotypes between healthy human individuals. Sequencing was performed with immunoSEQ multiplex PCR; in TCRdb, only in-frame clones are kept and a portion is missing. There are some 500,000 clones in the sample; 79% occur only once, and over 9.5% lies in the top ten. Sequenced material: PBMCs. These TCRs come from a woman in her 40s in good health. Some clones in this sample may be carry-over from other donors' samples.

Only a few counts were recorded for this clone. This chain links TRBV11-2 with TRBJ2-5, with D unclear. V was pared by 0 bases and J by 1 base, with 9 bases between. The germline gives CDR1 SGHAT, CDR2 FQNNGV. There are 15 residues in the CDR3. The CDR3 region is CASSLDPGPQETQYF. The CDR3 coding sequence is TGTGCCAGCAGCTTAGACCCTGGGCCCCAAGAGACCCAGTACTTC. Filled out from reference TRBV11-2 and TRBJ2-5, the complete variable domain reads EAGVAQSPRYKIIEKRQSVAFWCNPISGHATLYWYQQILGQGPKLLIQFQNNGVVDDSQLPKDRFSAERLKGVDSTLKIQPAKLEDSAVYLCASSLDPGPQETQYFGPGTRLLVL.

In DNA form, the CDR3 reads TGTGCCAGCAGCTTAGGCGGGGGATCGTTCGGCGAGCAGTACTTC. Translating it yields CASSLGGGSFGEQYF. This chain links TRBV7-2 with TRBJ2-7; 7 bases match TRBD2. The V gene's germline CDR1 is SGHTA and CDR2 FQGNSA. Trimming took 1 base from V and 6 from J; bases not matched to a gene: 9. The CDR3 is 15 residues long.

This clone was counted only a few times. V usage is TRBV30 and J usage is TRBJ1-5; TRBD1 aligns across 9 bases. Per the germline V gene, CDR1 is GTSNPN and CDR2 is SVGIG (reference sequence). This CDR3 contains 14 residues. The J segment lost 5 bases and the V segment lost 0 bases, leaving 2 bases of the junction unmatched. Here the CDR3 DNA reads TGTGCCTGGAGTGTACGGACAGGGGATCAGCCCCAGCATTTT. Its protein is CAWSVRTGDQPQHF.

A remark on this clone: A read error is likely here: a far larger clone is one base away. V and J are TRBV5-1 and TRBJ1-1; no firm D call. This CDR3 region has 15 residues. Germline CDR1 is SGHRS and CDR2 is YFSETQ. The germline V and J ends were trimmed by 3 bases and 6 bases, with 18 bases remaining between them. The chain's CDR3 is CASSWAVDGLPEAFF. The CDR3 DNA reads TGCGCCAGCAGCTGGGCGGTTGACGGCCTGCCTGAAGCTTTCTTT.

Remarks on this clone: With a much larger clone just one base away, this may be a read error. The sample holds other DNA sequences that translate to the same CDR3. The chain links TRBV30 to TRBJ2-5; D is unclear. V was cut by 5 bases and J by 2 bases, with 9 bases left in between. Germline V gene data show CDR1 as GTSNPN and CDR2 as SVGIG (reference sequence). The length of the CDR3 is 12 residues. Written as DNA, the CDR3 is TGTGCCTGGGGATTCCCACAAGAGACCCAGTACTTC. Amino acids: CAWGFPQETQYF.

The chain uses TRBV30 and TRBJ1-4, with 9 bases fitting TRBD1. The junction had 10 bases not matched to a gene; V was cut back by 8 bases and J by 6 bases. CDR3 size: 14 residues. Germline assignment: CDR1 GTSNPN and CDR2 SVGIG (reference sequence). The CDR3 region has the DNA TGTGCCAGCAGCCCGACAGGGGGGGATGAAAAACTGTTTTTT. It is translated as CASSPTGGDEKLFF.

The chain carries TRBV10-3 and TRBJ2-5; D is perhaps TRBD2 (6 bases). Germline assignment: CDR1 ENHRY and CDR2 SYGVKD. CDR3 size: 12 residues. The V gene lost 10 bases and the J gene lost 0 bases, with 9 bases spanning the gap. CDR3: CATGGHQETQYF. CDR3 DNA: TGTGCCACTGGAGGGCACCAAGAGACCCAGTACTTC.

This clone was picked up a small number of times. The chain combines TRBV4-1 with TRBJ2-1; D is possibly TRBD2 (6 bases). The CDR3 is 15 amino acids. Germline CDR1 and CDR2: MGHRA and YSYEKL. V was trimmed by 6 bases and J by 2 bases, leaving 14 bases between them. This CDR3 reads CASRAWGVTYNEQFF. The CDR3 DNA is TGCGCCAGCAGAGCATGGGGGGTCACCTACAATGAGCAGTTCTTC.

V usage is TRBV18 and J usage is TRBJ1-4; 7 nucleotides agree with TRBD1. Germline V gene data show CDR1 as KGHSH and CDR2 as LQKENI. CDR3 length equals 16 residues. V was pared by 5 bases and J by 4 bases, with 10 bases of the junction left unmatched. The CDR3 nucleotides read TGTGCCAGCTCAAAGGACAGGTCTGGGGTTAATGAAAAACTGTTTTTT. It codes for CASSKDRSGVNEKLFF.

The genes are TRBV28 and TRBJ1-4, with D maybe TRBD1 (5 bases). Germline CDR1 is MDHEN and CDR2 is SYDVKM. V dropped 0 bases and J dropped 5 bases, with 10 bases sitting between them. This CDR3 comprises 15 residues. This chain's CDR3 is CASSLWDTSNEKLFF. In DNA form, the CDR3 reads TGTGCCAGCAGTTTATGGGACACCTCCAATGAAAAACTGTTTTTT.

This chain links TRBV7-2 with TRBJ2-1; TRBD2 is a possible D gene (7 bases). Germline values: CDR1 SGHTA, CDR2 FQGNSA. This CDR3 spans 12 amino acids. Trimming cost V 2 bases and J 12 bases, with 11 bases left between them. CDR3 nucleotides: TGTGCCAGCAGCTTAAGGGGGAGGGGGCAGTTCTTC. This translates into CASSLRGRGQFF. The full variable domain, completed using reference TRBV7-2 and TRBJ2-1, is GAGVSQSPSNKVTEKGKDVELRCDPISGHTALYWYRQSLGQGLEFLIYFQGNSAPDKSGLPSDRFSAERTGGSVSTLTIQRTQQEDSAVYLCASSLRGRGQFFGPGTRLTVL.